These 7 T cell receptor beta chains originate from one sample sequenced in a study of T-cell reconstitution after alpha-beta-depleted transplantation in children. Researchers prepared the TCRbeta library using unique molecular identifiers, the study reports. TCRdb re-analysed the PCR reads in MiXCR, keeping a single row per CDR3 protein. The data contain 600,000 to 700,000 distinct CDR3 sequences, 16% of them singletons. Material: PBMCs from the stem cell graft donor, obtained from the stem cell graft. All receptors derive from a human donor who donated a stem cell graft to a child with acute myeloid leukemia.

CDR3 residues: CASSLVFRVGQDKNEQFF. CDR3 DNA sequence: TGCGCCAGCAGCTTGGTCTTTAGGGTCGGACAGGATAAAAATGAGCAGTTCTTC. The chain employs TRBV5-1 and TRBJ2-1, with 7 bases lining up with TRBD1. The V gene end was trimmed by 0 bases and the J gene end by 7 bases; junction bases not matched to a gene: 16. Germline-derived CDR1 and CDR2 are SGHRS and YFSETQ. The CDR3 contains 18 residues.

With regard to this clonotype: A much larger clonotype is one base distant, so this may be a read error. The V gene is TRBV6-4, the J gene TRBJ1-1; TRBD1 might be the D (6 bases). Germline CDR1 and CDR2: MRHNA and SNTAGT. The CDR3 has 12 residues. CDR3: CASGGRYTDAFF. The CDR3 DNA follows: TGTGCCAGCGGGGGGCGGTACACTGACGCTTTCTTT.

This clonotype was recorded a few times. The rearrangement uses TRBV7-9 and TRBJ2-7; 8 nucleotides line up with TRBD2. CDR3 length: 15 residues. The V segment lost 5 bases and the J segment 3 bases; nucleotides outside the gene matches: 9. The germline CDR1 and CDR2 sequences are SEHNR and FQNEAQ (reference sequence). The DNA of the CDR3 is TGTGCCAGCAGCACCTCGGGGGGGAAAGACTACGAGCAGTACGTC. Translated: CASSTSGGKDYEQYV.

In its sample, this clonotype was seen many times. The V call is TRBV20-1, the J call TRBJ1-1; TRBD1 is a possible D gene (6 bases). The CDR3 runs to 14 residues. Per germline, CDR1 DFQATT and CDR2 SNEGSKA (reference sequence). V lost 5 bases, J lost 1 base, and 14 bases lay in between. The CDR3 here is CSAPRGTTNTEAFF. In DNA form, the CDR3 reads TGCAGTGCTCCTAGGGGGACAACGAACACTGAAGCTTTCTTT.

The chain employs TRBV6-5 and TRBJ1-2; D is unclear. Trimming pared 10 bases from V and 0 bases from J, leaving 9 bases between. The V gene's germline CDR1 is MNHEY and CDR2 SVGAGI. The CDR3 is made up of 12 amino acids. In DNA, the CDR3 is TGTGCCACCCGGCAGACTAACTATGGCTACACCTTC. This sequence encodes CATRQTNYGYTF.

This clonotype was picked up many times. The V and J genes are TRBV27 and TRBJ2-2; D gene unclear. Germline assignment: CDR1 MNHEY and CDR2 SMNVEV (reference sequence). The V end lost 3 bases, the J end lost 0 bases, and 5 bases lay between the germline ends. There are 14 residues in the CDR3. CDR3 DNA: TGTGCCAGCAGTTTGCCCGCGAACACCGGGGAGCTGTTTTTT. It encodes CASSLPANTGELFF.

The chain is built from TRBV7-2 and TRBJ2-6, with 9 bases matching TRBD1. Germline lookup yields CDR1 SGHTA and CDR2 FQGNSA. The CDR3 loop spans 17 amino acids. V dropped 1 base and J dropped 1; count of bases not matched to a gene: 2. CDR3 region: CASSLVGQGSGANVLTF. CDR3 coding DNA: TGTGCCAGCAGCTTAGTAGGACAGGGGTCTGGGGCCAACGTCCTGACTTTC.